The TCR beta chain under discussion was sequenced for a study of OX40 agonist ivuxolimab in advanced cancers. The ends were cut back, 3 bases at V and 6 bases at J, with 12 bases in the middle. CDR1 and CDR2 from the germline V gene are GTSNPN and SVGIG (reference sequence). There are 12 residues in the CDR3. Sequencing used immunoSEQ multiplex PCR; TCRdb keeps in-frame clones, though not all of them. The sample shows more than 70,000 clones, approximately 86% of them seen only once. Material: CD4+ or CD8+ T cells sorted from blood, obtained in a trial of the OX40 agonist ivuxolimab. The chain uses TRBV30 and TRBJ2-7, with a possible D match to TRBD2 (5 bases). The TCR was taken from an adult with an advanced solid tumor such as melanoma, head and neck, liver or kidney cancer. The CDR3 sequence: CAWSRASFEQYF. Here the CDR3 DNA reads TGTGCCTGGAGCCGGGCTAGCTTCGAGCAGTACTTC.